The 17 T cell receptor beta chains below all came from one sample that was sequenced in a study of T cell repertoires in ileal Crohn's disease. Libraries were prepared by immunoSEQ multiplex PCR; TCRdb keeps only in-frame clonotypes and omits some of them. Counted here are approximately 4,200 clones, 69% occurring once; the ten biggest clones make up about 16%. Sequencing used ileal tissue. The receptors shown here come from an adult with Crohn's disease.

This clone was seen only once. The chain couples TRBV18 to TRBJ1-1; 10 nucleotides align to TRBD1. The CDR3 consists of 15 residues. Per the germline V gene, CDR1 is KGHSH and CDR2 is LQKENI. V lost 4 bases, J lost 0 bases, and 2 bases stayed unmatched. Here the CDR3 DNA reads TGTGCCAGCTCACTAGGACAGGGGGTGAACACTGAAGCTTTCTTT. Translating it yields CASSLGQGVNTEAFF.

This rearrangement joins TRBV29-1 to TRBJ2-7; 8 bases map to TRBD1. With 6 bases clipped from V and 3 bases from J, the junction kept 7 bases outside the gene matches. CDR3 length: 13 residues. Per the germline V gene, CDR1 is SQVTM and CDR2 is ANQGSEA. The CDR3 reads CSVGQVGGYEQYF. The CDR3 DNA reads TGCAGCGTGGGACAGGTAGGGGGCTACGAGCAGTACTTC.

As for this clone: This specimen includes other DNA sequences encoding the same CDR3. The chain has TRBV4-1 and TRBJ1-6; tentative D call: TRBD1 (6 bases). The CDR3 has 16 residues. V lost 3 bases to trimming and J lost 6 bases, with 15 bases between them. Germline CDR1 and CDR2: MGHRA and YSYEKL. The CDR3 is CASSHQTGVTNSPLHF. The CDR3 nucleotides read TGCGCCAGCAGCCACCAGACAGGTGTTACTAATTCACCCCTCCACTTT.

V gene TRBV4-1 combines with J gene TRBJ1-2; 9 nucleotides agree with TRBD1. V lost 0 bases and J lost 6; bases outside the gene matches: 5. The CDR3 has 15 amino acids. Germline assignment: CDR1 MGHRA and CDR2 YSYEKL. CDR3 nucleotide sequence: TGCGCCAGCAGCCAAGATCACAGGGGGCGTGATGGCTACACCTTC. Protein: CASSQDHRGRDGYTF.

The chain links TRBV2 to TRBJ2-3; 11 positions agree with TRBD2. The germline V gene encodes CDR1 SNHLY and CDR2 FYNNEI. There are 16 residues in the CDR3. J gave up 6 bases and V 2 bases, and 7 bases lay outside the gene matches. The CDR3 DNA reads as TGTGCCAGCAGTGAAATAGCGGGGGGGACGGTGGATACGCAGTATTTT. Protein: CASSEIAGGTVDTQYF.

V and J are TRBV2 and TRBJ1-3; D gene unclear. CDR1 SNHLY and CDR2 FYNNEI come from the germline V gene. The V end was cut by 3 bases, the J end by 0 bases, with 9 bases between. The CDR3 length is 15 residues. The CDR3 sequence: CASSDNTYSGNTIYF. The CDR3 nucleotides are TGTGCCAGCAGTGATAACACATACTCTGGAAACACCATATATTTT.

The chain couples TRBV29-1 to TRBJ2-7; 13 positions agree with TRBD2. This CDR3 has 16 amino acids. Germline-derived CDR1 and CDR2 are SQVTM and ANQGSEA. J lost 3 bases, V lost 1 base, and 6 bases had no gene match. This chain's CDR3 is CSVEGLGTSGDYEQYF. As DNA, the CDR3 is TGCAGCGTTGAAGGCCTCGGGACTAGCGGGGACTACGAGCAGTACTTC.

This chain links TRBV6-1 with TRBJ2-5, with 8 nucleotides matching TRBD1. CDR3 length equals 15 residues. V was clipped by 5 bases and J by 2 bases; unmatched bases: 7. Per the germline V gene, CDR1 is MNHNS and CDR2 is SASEGT. The CDR3 reads CASSFGQGVQETQYF. The CDR3 region has the DNA TGTGCCAGCAGTTTCGGACAGGGCGTACAAGAGACCCAGTACTTC.

The chain recombines TRBV4-1 with TRBJ1-2; D perhaps matches TRBD1 (6 bases). The CDR3 extends over 14 amino acids. Per the germline V gene, CDR1 is MGHRA and CDR2 is YSYEKL. Trimming cost V 1 base and J 2 bases, with 8 bases left between them. In nucleotides, the CDR3 is TGCGCCAGCAGCCAAGGAACAGGGAACTATGGCTACACCTTC. Encoded protein: CASSQGTGNYGYTF.

This clone was found a few times. The J gene is TRBJ2-1, the V gene TRBV30, with D perhaps TRBD2 (6 bases). Germline CDR1 reads GTSNPN; CDR2 reads SVGIG (reference sequence). The V end was cut by 1 base, the J end by 5 bases, with 12 bases between. This CDR3 region has 14 residues. CDR3 in amino acids: CAWSAGRGDNEQFF. The CDR3 nucleotides are TGTGCCTGGAGTGCCGGGCGGGGTGACAATGAGCAGTTCTTC.

This clone appeared a single time. The CDR3 DNA follows: TGTGCCAGCAGCCGGGGGGGGGTAGCTACTGAAGCTTTCTTT. It specifies CASSRGGVATEAFF. The chain combines TRBV5-6 with TRBJ1-1; D perhaps matches TRBD1 (5 bases). With 4 bases removed from V and 5 bases from J, the gap between germline ends came to 15 bases. This CDR3 comprises 14 residues. Looked up from germline, CDR1 is SGHDT and CDR2 is YYEEEE.

The rearrangement uses TRBV10-3 and TRBJ2-7, with 8 bases lining up with TRBD1. Germline CDR1 is ENHRY and CDR2 is SYGVKD. The CDR3 has 16 residues. The J segment lost 2 bases and the V segment lost 7 bases, leaving 13 bases of the junction unmatched. DNA of the CDR3: TGTGCCATCAAAGGGGGCACGGACAGGGACACCTACGAGCAGTACTTC. It translates to CAIKGGTDRDTYEQYF.

In its sample, this clone is medium-sized. The gene calls are TRBV6-6 and TRBJ1-3; D gene ambiguous. CDR1 MNHNY and CDR2 SVGAGI come from the germline V gene (reference sequence). There are 14 residues in the CDR3. The germline V and J ends were trimmed by 6 bases and 4 bases, with 13 bases remaining between them. Here the CDR3 reads CASRSEDFGNTIYF. The CDR3 nucleotides read TGTGCCAGCAGATCAGAGGACTTCGGAAACACCATATATTTT.

This chain joins TRBV9 and TRBJ2-2, with 14 bases identical to TRBD2. Germline CDR1 and CDR2: SGDLS and YYNGEE. Trimming took 0 bases from V and 5 from J; bases not matched to a gene: 6. The CDR3 spans 18 residues. In DNA, the CDR3 is TGTGCCAGCAGCGTAGAGGGGACTAGCGGGGGAGGGACCGGGGAGCTGTTTTTT. As protein: CASSVEGTSGGGTGELFF.

This sequence joins TRBV6-5 and TRBJ2-7; a weak D match, TRBD2 (6 bases). The length of the CDR3 is 14 residues. Per germline, CDR1 MNHEY and CDR2 SVGAGI. Trimming cost V 2 bases and J 6 bases, with 14 bases left between them. The CDR3 is CASSYGGGAGEQYF. In DNA, the CDR3 is TGTGCCAGCAGTTACGGCGGAGGGGCGGGCGAGCAGTACTTC.

This clone was observed once. The chain joins TRBV27 to TRBJ1-6; D may be TRBD1 (6 bases). The CDR3 has 17 residues. The germline CDR1 and CDR2 sequences are MNHEY and SMNVEV (reference sequence). Trimming removed 5 bases at V and 0 bases at J, with 14 bases between. This CDR3 reads CASSAWDTDSYNSPLHF. DNA of the CDR3: TGTGCCAGCAGTGCCTGGGACACCGACTCCTATAATTCACCCCTCCACTTT.

This sequence joins TRBV5-1 and TRBJ2-3, with a weak D call TRBD2 (5 bases). Deletions cut 0 bases from V and 5 bases from J, with 7 bases between. This CDR3 is built from 13 residues. In germline, CDR1 is SGHRS, CDR2 YFSETQ. The CDR3 DNA is TGCGCCAGCAGCTTGGGTGAGGGAGATACGCAGTATTTT. It specifies CASSLGEGDTQYF.